This TCR beta chain comes out of a study of shared clonotypes between healthy human individuals (dated by TCRdb to about 2020). In terms of the full investigation: The cohort comprised a couple of women and a few men aged 18 to 49 years. For each donor, three plates each were used for CD4 naive and CD4 memory, two plates were used for CD8 naive, and one plate was used for CD8 memory. To estimate repertoire size and how much clonotype sharing occurs between individuals, the study deeply sequenced the blood TCR repertoires of 5 or 6 healthy adults. To increase sequencing depth and limit assay-specific biases, TCR repertoire library preparation and sequencing were carried out by different laboratories using diverse techniques. Leukapheresis yielded between about 0.85 and 10 billion PBMCs per donor. The investigation overall reported the following: Incomplete sequencing was indicated by rarefaction of sorted-subset datasets, despite the large sequencing depth. Based on pairwise subsampling, the degree of clonotype sharing among donors was expected to be affected by sequencing depth. Because the study included only a small number of donors, the genetic and exposure-history diversity represented was limited. Sampling was restricted to blood, and TCR repertoires in tissue are likely to differ from TCR repertoires in blood. Estimated clonotype richness was generally larger for naive than for memory subsets. About 5% of naive CD4, around 4% of naive CD8, about 2.4% of memory CD4, and roughly 0.4% of memory CD8 clonotypes were shared across several donors. Higher generation probabilities were observed for clonotypes shared by all four sorted-subset donors than for non-shared clonotypes.

TCR CDR3 regions were amplified from genomic DNA by multiplex PCR using the deep immunoSEQ assay. Extracted genomic DNA from each cell subset was spread evenly across all wells of several immunoSEQ 96-well plates, with each plate serving as a replicate. For sorted subsets, roughly 0.2 ug genomic DNA, equal to 25,000 to 35,000 T cell genomes, was loaded into each replicate PCR. Purified libraries were quantified with a Qubit 3.0 fluorometer, sized on a Bioanalyzer 2100, and re-quantified with the KAPA Library Quantification kit. Every immunoSEQ 96-well plate was sequenced on a separate single-read 150-cycle Illumina NextSeq 550 flow cell. In the paper's pipeline: Because the immunoSEQ output held only junctional sequences and lacked quality scores, the filtering could not match the filtering applied to full-length reads. Sequences were annotated with PyIR, a Python wrapper for IgBLAST v1.9, and V/J genes and CDR3 were assigned using IMGT germline references. Any read was removed if the V/J assignment was weak (E-value above 1e-6), the CDR3 was missing, or the read contained stop codons, out-of-frame junctions, or ambiguous translated residues. V3J clonotypes were defined by identical inferred V gene, J gene, and CDR3 amino acid sequence. Percentage overlap between repertoires was computed as shared unique clonotypes divided by the size of the smaller repertoire. Repertoire richness was assessed with RTK rarefaction, the Chao1 estimator, and Recon v2.1 estimates of unobserved clonotypes. For all TCRbeta clonotypes obtained by the gDNA method from a few donors, generation probabilities were computed with OLGA. Drawn from immuneACCESS, this table holds only the in-frame rearrangements with V and J called that TCRdb kept. Clones are partly lost; checked studies trace under half to an unresolved V gene and leave the rest unexplained. Clonal size and the V and J genes are those of that table, whereas D and trimming came from the DNA. This sample lists millions of clones; just over 90% were detected once. Roughly 0.15% of the sample is held by the ten biggest clonotypes.

Donors were healthy HIV-negative adults with no recently reported acute infections or vaccinations. All donors were Caucasian adults living in Nashville, Tennessee, USA. Magnetic negative selection was used to enrich CD4+ T cells, after which naive cells were positively selected on CD45RA and the negative fraction became the memory subset. After blood collection by leukapheresis, PBMCs were isolated using Ficoll-Histopaque density gradient centrifugation and then cryopreserved in the vapor phase of liquid nitrogen. Analytical flow cytometry was used to check the purity and quantity of each magnetically sorted T cell population. From each sorted fraction, genomic DNA was isolated and quantified by UV absorbance on a Nanodrop 2000c. In the case of this clone: Its antigen target is currently unknown. No quality values exist for individual bases; no much larger clone is one base distant.

Looking up the germline V gene yields CDR1 SGHRS and CDR2 YFSETQ. The cysteine opens and the phenylalanine closes a CDR3 of 14 amino acids. The retained sequence is limited to the CDR3, 42 bases, with the frame set at the first base. V loses 5 bases at its end and J loses 0 bases; junction bases beyond the gene matches: 1. This sequence was found in a man between 18 and 35 years old in good health. Sequences were obtained from naive CD4+ T cells sorted from blood. The cell subset or site label of this sample denotes: CD45RA+ positively selected. The rearranged chain carries TRBV5-1 and TRBJ2-1; TRBD2 aligns with 8 central bases. This receptor carries the CDR3 CASRLAASYNEQFF. DNA sequence: TGCGCCAGCAGACTAGCGGCCTCCTACAATGAGCAGTTCTTC.